Listed below are T cell receptor beta chains from one sample, sequenced in a study of T-cell memory formation after mild COVID-19. One entry per CDR3 protein, called by TCRdb with MiXCR from the 5' RACE reads. This table holds around 370,000 distinct CDR3 sequences, around a fifth found once. Sequencing was performed on PBMCs or a T cell subset sorted from them (not recorded which). Source of these receptors: an adult woman who had mild COVID-19 (a few samples of this study predate the infection). Cell type and time point are not known. Each CDR3 is given with its conserved first and last residue. The order of the fields is D gene, J gene, clone size, V gene, CDR3 protein, CDR3 DNA. D genes are given only for firm matches. The size field is filled for only some rows; it gives once, few, many or a size class.

D: NA; J: TRBJ2-1; size: NA; V: TRBV11-2; CDR3: CASSLDSGAGEQFF; DNA: TGTGCCAGCAGCTTAGATTCAGGGGCTGGTGAGCAGTTCTTC
D: TRBD2; J: TRBJ2-2; size: few; V: TRBV5-1; CDR3: CASSLRLAGQSTGELFF; DNA: TGCGCCAGCAGCCTAAGACTAGCGGGGCAAAGCACCGGGGAGCTGTTTTTT
D: TRBD1; J: TRBJ1-1; size: NA; V: TRBV27; CDR3: CASSSPGQGNTEAFF; DNA: TGTGCCAGCAGTTCTCCGGGACAGGGAAACACTGAAGCTTTCTTT
D: TRBD2; J: TRBJ2-5; size: few; V: TRBV7-2; CDR3: CASSLTGGPMGETQYF; DNA: TGTGCCAGCAGCCTAACGGGGGGGCCGATGGGAGAGACCCAGTACTTC
D: NA; J: TRBJ2-5; size: NA; V: TRBV20-1; CDR3: CSARAWGRGQETQYF; DNA: TGCAGTGCTAGAGCTTGGGGCAGGGGACAAGAGACCCAGTACTTC
D: NA; J: TRBJ1-5; size: few; V: TRBV12-3/TRBV12-4; CDR3: CASTPGGNQPQHF; DNA: TGTGCCAGCACCCCAGGGGGCAATCAGCCCCAGCATTTT
D: NA; J: TRBJ2-5; size: few; V: TRBV7-2; CDR3: CASSLARAQETQYF; DNA: TGTGCCAGCAGCTTAGCGAGGGCCCAAGAGACCCAGTACTTC
D: NA; J: TRBJ1-1; size: NA; V: TRBV24-1; CDR3: CATSDPGQNTEAFF; DNA: TGTGCCACCAGTGACCCAGGACAAAACACTGAAGCTTTCTTT
D: TRBD1; J: TRBJ2-5; size: few; V: TRBV14; CDR3: CASSSEGAGETQYF; DNA: TGTGCCAGCAGCTCAGAGGGGGCAGGAGAGACCCAGTACTTC
D: TRBD1; J: TRBJ2-2; size: NA; V: TRBV27; CDR3: CASRNGGRGLSTGELFF; DNA: TGTGCCAGCAGGAACGGGGGCAGGGGGCTGAGCACCGGGGAGCTGTTTTTT
D: NA; J: TRBJ1-2; size: few; V: TRBV24-1; CDR3: CATSDLRGYTF; DNA: TGTGCCACCAGTGATTTACGGGGCTACACCTTC
D: NA; J: TRBJ2-3; size: NA; V: TRBV4-1; CDR3: CASSHDPGGDTDTQYF; DNA: TGCGCCAGCAGCCACGACCCAGGCGGGGACACAGATACGCAGTATTTT
D: NA; J: TRBJ2-1; size: NA; V: TRBV6-5; CDR3: CASSYSLPEQDPGEQFF; DNA: TGTGCCAGCAGTTACTCGTTGCCGGAACAGGACCCCGGTGAGCAGTTCTTC
D: NA; J: TRBJ2-5; size: many; V: TRBV5-1; CDR3: CASSPRQQFTQETQYF; DNA: TGCGCCAGCAGCCCGAGGCAGCAATTCACCCAAGAGACCCAGTACTTC
D: NA; J: TRBJ2-3; size: NA; V: TRBV19; CDR3: CASSIRGSPDTQYF; DNA: TGTGCCAGTAGTATTCGGGGCAGCCCAGATACGCAGTATTTT
D: TRBD1; J: TRBJ2-2; size: NA; V: TRBV24-1; CDR3: CATTRDRNTGELFF; DNA: TGTGCCACCACCCGGGACAGGAACACCGGGGAGCTGTTTTTT
D: TRBD1; J: TRBJ1-6; size: few; V: TRBV7-9; CDR3: CASSYFTGANSPLHF; DNA: TGTGCCAGCTCCTACTTTACAGGGGCCAATTCACCCCTCCACTTT
D: NA; J: TRBJ1-1; size: once; V: TRBV11-3; CDR3: CASSLVAGSYTEAFF; DNA: TGTGCCAGCAGCTTAGTAGCGGGGAGCTACACTGAAGCTTTCTTT
D: TRBD2; J: TRBJ2-1; size: NA; V: TRBV6-6; CDR3: CASSTLAGGPNEQFF; DNA: TGTGCCAGCAGTACCTTAGCGGGGGGGCCGAATGAGCAGTTCTTC
D: NA; J: TRBJ2-1; size: few; V: TRBV7-2; CDR3: CASSRRDGLNEQFF; DNA: TGTGCCAGCAGCCGCCGGGACGGGTTGAATGAGCAGTTCTTC
D: TRBD2; J: TRBJ2-1; size: NA; V: TRBV18; CDR3: CASSRREGMNEQFF; DNA: TGTGCCAGCTCACGAAGGGAGGGGATGAATGAGCAGTTCTTC
D: TRBD1; J: TRBJ1-2; size: few; V: TRBV10-3; CDR3: CAISYRGQEGYTF; DNA: TGTGCCATCAGTTACAGGGGGCAAGAAGGCTACACCTTC
D: NA; J: TRBJ1-2; size: NA; V: TRBV7-2; CDR3: CASSLIGTLGYGYTF; DNA: TGTGCCAGCAGCCTAATAGGGACGCTCGGTTATGGCTACACCTTC
D: NA; J: TRBJ1-1; size: NA; V: TRBV5-1; CDR3: CASSVTGSGHTEAFF; DNA: TGCGCCAGCAGCGTCACAGGGAGCGGGCACACTGAAGCTTTCTTT
D: NA; J: TRBJ2-3; size: few; V: TRBV24-1; CDR3: CATSDLGLAQDTQYF; DNA: TGTGCCACCAGTGATTTGGGCCTAGCGCAAGATACGCAGTATTTT
D: NA; J: TRBJ1-5; size: NA; V: TRBV24-1; CDR3: CATSEEGQNQPQHF; DNA: TGTGCCACCAGTGAAGAAGGACAGAATCAGCCCCAGCATTTT
D: NA; J: TRBJ2-7; size: NA; V: TRBV27; CDR3: CASSSSYDRLSSYEQYF; DNA: TGTGCCAGCAGTTCCTCCTACGACAGGCTAAGCTCCTACGAGCAGTACTTC
D: NA; J: TRBJ2-1; size: NA; V: TRBV20-1; CDR3: CSARRLVTWRGEQFF; DNA: TGCAGTGCCCGCCGACTAGTCACCTGGAGAGGGGAGCAGTTCTTC
D: NA; J: TRBJ1-5; size: few; V: TRBV29-1; CDR3: CSVGQGDQPQHF; DNA: TGCAGCGTTGGGCAAGGGGATCAGCCCCAGCATTTT
D: TRBD1; J: TRBJ1-1; size: NA; V: TRBV7-9; CDR3: CASSLGGQGSTEAFF; DNA: TGTGCCAGCAGCTTAGGAGGACAGGGTAGTACTGAAGCTTTCTTT
D: NA; J: TRBJ1-5; size: few; V: TRBV20-1; CDR3: CSARAGGQPQHF; DNA: TGCAGTGCTAGAGCCGGGGGTCAGCCCCAGCATTTT
D: NA; J: TRBJ2-7; size: NA; V: TRBV5-8; CDR3: CASSLGGVETYEQYF; DNA: TGTGCCAGCAGCTTGGGAGGCGTCGAAACTTACGAGCAGTACTTC
D: TRBD1; J: TRBJ2-2; size: few; V: TRBV4-1; CDR3: CASSQPTGGESGELFF; DNA: TGCGCCAGCAGCCAACCAACAGGGGGCGAATCCGGGGAGCTGTTTTTT
D: NA; J: TRBJ1-5; size: NA; V: TRBV20-1; CDR3: CSALSGGHSNQPQHF; DNA: TGCAGTGCCCTAAGCGGGGGACATAGCAATCAGCCCCAGCATTTT
D: TRBD2; J: TRBJ2-2; size: few; V: TRBV20-1; CDR3: CSARPLAGNTGELFF; DNA: TGCAGTGCTAGACCACTAGCGGGCAACACCGGGGAGCTGTTTTTT
D: NA; J: TRBJ1-6; size: few; V: TRBV12-3/TRBV12-4; CDR3: CASSLHSSNSPLHF; DNA: TGTGCCAGCAGTTTACACTCTTCCAATTCACCCCTCCACTTT
D: NA; J: TRBJ2-6; size: once; V: TRBV11-2; CDR3: CASSLRTEATGANVLTF; DNA: TGTGCCAGCAGCTTGCGGACAGAGGCCACTGGGGCCAACGTCCTGACTTTC
D: NA; J: TRBJ1-2; size: few; V: TRBV20-1; CDR3: CSARPSRGTEITSYGYTF; DNA: TGCAGTGCTAGGCCCTCCCGAGGGACTGAAATCACTAGCTATGGCTACACCTTC
D: NA; J: TRBJ2-2; size: NA; V: TRBV25-1; CDR3: CASSEYRSSGELFF; DNA: TGTGCCAGCAGTGAATATCGGAGCTCCGGGGAGCTGTTTTTT
D: NA; J: TRBJ2-2; size: few; V: TRBV7-2; CDR3: CASSLERYTGELFF; DNA: TGTGCCAGCAGCTTAGAGAGGTACACCGGGGAGCTGTTTTTT
D: NA; J: TRBJ2-5; size: NA; V: TRBV18; CDR3: CASSLRGKETQYF; DNA: TGTGCCAGCTCACTTCGGGGGAAAGAGACCCAGTACTTC
D: NA; J: TRBJ2-7; size: few; V: TRBV12-3/TRBV12-4; CDR3: CASGEAGSAYEQYF; DNA: TGTGCCAGCGGTGAGGCAGGGTCGGCCTACGAGCAGTACTTC
D: NA; J: TRBJ2-3; size: NA; V: TRBV7-3; CDR3: CASSPNLGGTDTQYF; DNA: TGTGCCAGCAGCCCCAACCTAGGTGGGACAGATACGCAGTATTTT
D: TRBD1; J: TRBJ1-6; size: few; V: TRBV27; CDR3: CASSPRDRVGSPLHF; DNA: TGTGCCAGCAGTCCGAGAGACAGGGTAGGGTCACCCCTCCACTTT
D: NA; J: TRBJ2-7; size: many; V: TRBV15; CDR3: CATSGPGTEAYEQYF; DNA: TGTGCCACCAGCGGACCTGGGACCGAAGCCTACGAGCAGTACTTC
D: TRBD1; J: TRBJ1-1; size: few; V: TRBV19; CDR3: CASTIGTGPNTEAFF; DNA: TGTGCCAGTACCATCGGGACAGGGCCGAACACTGAAGCTTTCTTT
D: TRBD2; J: TRBJ2-3; size: NA; V: TRBV24-1; CDR3: CATSGSSGVSTDTQYF; DNA: TGTGCCACCAGTGGATCTAGCGGGGTAAGCACAGATACGCAGTATTTT
D: NA; J: TRBJ1-2; size: NA; V: TRBV20-1; CDR3: CSARDLVAYGYTF; DNA: TGCAGTGCTAGAGATCTCGTGGCCTATGGCTACACCTTC
D: NA; J: TRBJ2-1; size: NA; V: TRBV12-3/TRBV12-4; CDR3: CASSHSTGFIYNEQFF; DNA: TGTGCCAGCAGCCATTCTACAGGGTTCATCTACAATGAGCAGTTCTTC
D: NA; J: TRBJ2-1; size: few; V: TRBV29-1; CDR3: CSVLVADYNEQFF; DNA: TGCAGCGTTTTAGTGGCCGATTACAATGAGCAGTTCTTC
D: TRBD1; J: TRBJ2-7; size: few; V: TRBV19; CDR3: CASGSRGQGAYEQYF; DNA: TGTGCCAGTGGCAGCCGGGGACAGGGGGCCTACGAGCAGTACTTC
D: TRBD1; J: TRBJ2-7; size: few; V: TRBV6-5; CDR3: CASSYWGQGIYEQYF; DNA: TGTGCCAGCAGTTACTGGGGACAGGGAATCTACGAGCAGTACTTC